The 2 T cell receptor beta chains below were found in one sample sequenced in a study of T cell responses to AZD1222 COVID-19 vaccine. The assay was immunoSEQ multiplex PCR, and TCRdb's table has in-frame clones only and misses some. The data show 160,000 or so clones, about nine tenths seen once. The sequences come from peripheral blood, collected 28 days after the second dose of the MenACWY control vaccine. The origin of the receptors is an adult who received the MenACWY meningococcal vaccine as a control.

The genes are TRBV7-2 and TRBJ1-5; D remains ambiguous. Germline V gene sequence: CDR1 SGHTA, CDR2 FQGNSA. The CDR3 loop spans 14 amino acids. V lost 5 bases to trimming and J lost 5 bases, with 13 bases between them. In DNA, the CDR3 is TGTGCCAGCAGCGATAGTCACGGTGATCAGCCCCAGCATTTT. Its translation: CASSDSHGDQPQHF.

This chain joins TRBV6-5 and TRBJ1-2; D gene ambiguous. The germline V gene has CDR1 MNHEY and CDR2 SVGAGI. The V and J ends lost 0 bases and 5 bases respectively, with 10 bases between them. The CDR3 sequence is 14 residues long. The CDR3 region is CASSYSRTAYGYTF. Here the CDR3 DNA reads TGTGCCAGCAGTTACTCGAGAACCGCTTATGGCTACACCTTC.